This paragraph covers one TCR beta chain sequence. RNA totalling roughly 0.45 to 1 ug underwent reverse transcription with random hexamers. Amplification of TCR beta CDR3 by immunoSEQ multiplex PCR spanned 54 Vbeta and 13 Jbeta. One entry per CDR3 protein, called by TCRdb with MiXCR from the immunoSEQ multiplex PCR reads. The table has under 200,000 distinct CDR3 sequences, 80% to 95% seen once. Sequencing of TCR beta drew on CD8+ and CD4+ T cells from blood. Controls were healthy donors (matched for age and sex). TEMRA cells were FACS-enriched, while CD8+ and CD4+ T cells were negatively isolated. Germline CDR1 and CDR2: LNHDA and SQIVND (reference sequence). The CDR3 spans 17 residues. Trimming stripped 6 bases from V and 0 bases from J, with 18 bases between. The data originate from a study of CD8 T cells in Susac syndrome.

The receptor comes from a human donor in good health. The sample comprised CD4+ T cells from PBMCs. The chain employs TRBV19 and TRBJ2-1; TRBD2 might be the D (6 bases). For the CDR3, the DNA is TGTGCCAGTAGAGAGATGGGGCGGGGAAACTCCTACAATGAGCAGTTCTTC. Amino acids: CASREMGRGNSYNEQFF.